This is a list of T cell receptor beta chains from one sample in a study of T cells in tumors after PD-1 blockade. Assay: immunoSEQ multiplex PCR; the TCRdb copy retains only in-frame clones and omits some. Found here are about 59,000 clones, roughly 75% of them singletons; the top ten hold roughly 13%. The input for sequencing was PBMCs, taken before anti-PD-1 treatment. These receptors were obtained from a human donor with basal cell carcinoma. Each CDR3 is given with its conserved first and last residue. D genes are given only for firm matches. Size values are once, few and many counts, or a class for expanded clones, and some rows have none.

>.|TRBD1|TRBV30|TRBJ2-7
CAWQTGSSYEQYF
TGTGCCTGGCAGACAGGGTCCAGCTACGAGCAGTACTTC
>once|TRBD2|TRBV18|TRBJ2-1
CASSLNGLAGNEQFF
TGTGCCAGCTCCCTGAACGGCCTAGCGGGCAATGAGCAGTTCTTC
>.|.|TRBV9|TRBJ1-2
CASSVDGGGEYGYTF
TGTGCCAGCAGCGTAGATGGGGGAGGAGAGTATGGCTACACCTTC
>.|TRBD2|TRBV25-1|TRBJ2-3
CASSEEGLAGTDTQYF
TGTGCCAGCAGTGAAGAGGGACTAGCGGGGACAGATACGCAGTATTTT
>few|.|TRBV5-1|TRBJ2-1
CASSPGVLNEQFF
TGCGCCAGCAGCCCGGGGGTGCTGAATGAGCAGTTCTTC
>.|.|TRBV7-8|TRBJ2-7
CASSLRGIPYEQYF
TGTGCCAGCAGCTTAAGGGGGATCCCCTACGAGCAGTACTTC
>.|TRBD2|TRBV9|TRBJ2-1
CASSYGTSGNEQFF
TGTGCCAGCAGCTATGGGACTAGCGGCAATGAGCAGTTCTTC
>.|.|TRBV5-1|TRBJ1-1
CASSLVVGRDTEAFF
TGCGCCAGCAGCTTGGTTGTGGGGAGGGACACTGAAGCTTTCTTT
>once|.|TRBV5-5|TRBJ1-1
CASSRDGLNTEAFF
TGTGCCAGCAGCCGGGACGGCTTAAACACTGAAGCTTTCTTT
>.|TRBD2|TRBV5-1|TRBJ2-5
CASSSGTSGGAGRETQYF
TGCGCCAGCAGCTCCGGGACTAGCGGGGGGGCCGGAAGAGAGACCCAGTACTTC
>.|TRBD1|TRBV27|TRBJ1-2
CASSSFPPGTGVGYTF
TGTGCCAGCAGTTCGTTCCCCCCCGGGACAGGGGTTGGCTACACCTTC
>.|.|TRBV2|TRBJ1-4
CASSEYRVSEKLFF
TGTGCCAGCAGTGAGTACAGGGTTTCGGAAAAACTGTTTTTT
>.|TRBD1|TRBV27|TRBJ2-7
CASSLTRTGSYEQYF
TGTGCCAGCAGTTTAACAAGGACAGGGAGCTACGAGCAGTACTTC
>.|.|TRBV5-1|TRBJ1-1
CASSSEPGNTEAFF
TGCGCCAGCAGCTCCGAGCCAGGTAACACTGAAGCTTTCTTT
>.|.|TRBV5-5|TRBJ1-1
CASTSGRGTEAFF
TGTGCCAGCACCTCAGGAAGGGGGACTGAAGCTTTCTTT
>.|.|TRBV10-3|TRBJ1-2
CAISDPYLAEDNYGYTF
TGTGCCATCAGTGACCCATATTTGGCCGAAGATAACTATGGCTACACCTTC
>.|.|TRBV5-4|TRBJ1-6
CASSLGGINSPLHF
TGTGCCAGCAGCTTGGGGGGGATTAATTCACCCCTCCACTTT